Given below is one TCR beta chain in context. Its antigen is undetermined. Both 60 Vbeta primers and 13 Jbeta primers went into the PCR. Per the original data handling: In a later analysis, 75 million to 95 million unique TCR beta chains included roughly 11 million shared by two or more donors. TCRdb's copy holds only in-frame clones and misses some; the assay was immunoSEQ multiplex PCR. V and J calls and clone size come straight from that table; D and trimming were deduced from the DNA. The sample has about 190,000 clones, 81% seen once. Germline CDR1 reads SEHNR; CDR2 reads FQNEAQ (reference sequence). CDR3 length equals 13 residues. V was clipped by 5 bases and J by 12 bases, with 17 bases between them. This sample was included in a study of cytomegalovirus exposure and HLA in healthy donors. Study-level results: TCR beta sequences reportedly predicted most subjects' HLA-A and HLA-B alleles accurately.

The chain recombines TRBV7-9 with TRBJ2-4; perhaps TRBD1 as D (6 bases). Material for sequencing was PBMCs. The sequence derives from a man aged 50-59 years in good health and CMV-seronegative. CDR3: CASSEQGSGNQYF. CDR3 nucleotides: TGTGCCAGCAGCGAACAGGGTTCTGGTAATCAGTACTTC.